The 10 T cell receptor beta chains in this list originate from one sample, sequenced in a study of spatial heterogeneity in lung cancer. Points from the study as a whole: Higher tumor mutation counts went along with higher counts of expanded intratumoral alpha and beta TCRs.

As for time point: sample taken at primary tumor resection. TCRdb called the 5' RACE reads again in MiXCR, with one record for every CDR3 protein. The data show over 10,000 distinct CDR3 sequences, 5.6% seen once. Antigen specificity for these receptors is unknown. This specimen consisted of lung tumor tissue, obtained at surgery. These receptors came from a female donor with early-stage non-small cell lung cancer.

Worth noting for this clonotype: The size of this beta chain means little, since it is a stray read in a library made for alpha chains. DNA of the CDR3: TGCAGTGCATCAACCTTCCCCTCTGGGGCCAACGTCCTGACTTTC. Protein sequence: CSASTFPSGANVLTF. V gene TRBV20-1 combines with J gene TRBJ2-6; D is undetermined. The CDR3 extends over 15 amino acids. With 6 bases removed from V and 0 bases from J, the gap between germline ends came to 12 bases. The germline V gene encodes CDR1 DFQATT and CDR2 SNEGSKA (reference sequence).

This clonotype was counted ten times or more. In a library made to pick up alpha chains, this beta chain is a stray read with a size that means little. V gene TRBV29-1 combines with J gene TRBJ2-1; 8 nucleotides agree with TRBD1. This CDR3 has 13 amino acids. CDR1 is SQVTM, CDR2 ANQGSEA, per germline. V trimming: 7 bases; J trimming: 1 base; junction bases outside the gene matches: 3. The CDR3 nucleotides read TGCAGCGGAAACAGGGGGTCCTACAATGAGCAGTTCTTC. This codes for CSGNRGSYNEQFF.

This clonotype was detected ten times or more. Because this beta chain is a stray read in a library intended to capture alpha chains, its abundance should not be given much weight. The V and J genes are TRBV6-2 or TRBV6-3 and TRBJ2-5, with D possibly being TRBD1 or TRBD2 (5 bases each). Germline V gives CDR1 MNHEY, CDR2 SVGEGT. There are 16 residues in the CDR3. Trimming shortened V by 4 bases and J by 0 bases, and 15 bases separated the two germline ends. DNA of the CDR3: TGTGCCAGCAGTTTTATGTCCGGGACGTACCAAGAGACCCAGTACTTC. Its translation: CASSFMSGTYQETQYF.

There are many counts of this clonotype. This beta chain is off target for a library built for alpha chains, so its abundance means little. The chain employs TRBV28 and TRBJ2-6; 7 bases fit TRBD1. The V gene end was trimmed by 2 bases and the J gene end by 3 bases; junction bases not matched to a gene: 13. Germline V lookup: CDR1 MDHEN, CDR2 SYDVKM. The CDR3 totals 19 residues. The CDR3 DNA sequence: TGTGCCAGCAGTTTAGGTACAGGGGTCGGTCTGTATGGGGCCAACGTCCTGACTTTC. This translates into CASSLGTGVGLYGANVLTF.

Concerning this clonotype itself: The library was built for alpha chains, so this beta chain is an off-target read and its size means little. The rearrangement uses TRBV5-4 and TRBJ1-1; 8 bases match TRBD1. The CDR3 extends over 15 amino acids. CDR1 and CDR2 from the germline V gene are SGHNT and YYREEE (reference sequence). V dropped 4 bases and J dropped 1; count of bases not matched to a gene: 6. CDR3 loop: CASSKTGVRNTEAFF. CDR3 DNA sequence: TGTGCCAGCAGCAAGACAGGGGTCAGGAACACTGAAGCTTTCTTT.

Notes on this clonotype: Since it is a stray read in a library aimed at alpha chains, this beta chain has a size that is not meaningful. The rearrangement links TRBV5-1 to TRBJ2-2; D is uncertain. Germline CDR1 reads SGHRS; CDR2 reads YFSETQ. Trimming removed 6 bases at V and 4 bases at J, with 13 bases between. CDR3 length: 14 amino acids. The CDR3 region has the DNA TGCGCCAGCATAGCTTCTTCTGGCACCGGGGAGCTGTTTTTT. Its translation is CASIASSGTGELFF.

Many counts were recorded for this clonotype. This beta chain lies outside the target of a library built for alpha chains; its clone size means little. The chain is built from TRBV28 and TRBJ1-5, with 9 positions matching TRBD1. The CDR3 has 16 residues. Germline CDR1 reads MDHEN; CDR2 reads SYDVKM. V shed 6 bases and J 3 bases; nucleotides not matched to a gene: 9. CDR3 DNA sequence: TGTGCCAGCAGCCTTACAGGGGGCGAACCCAATCAGCCCCAGCATTTT. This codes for CASSLTGGEPNQPQHF.

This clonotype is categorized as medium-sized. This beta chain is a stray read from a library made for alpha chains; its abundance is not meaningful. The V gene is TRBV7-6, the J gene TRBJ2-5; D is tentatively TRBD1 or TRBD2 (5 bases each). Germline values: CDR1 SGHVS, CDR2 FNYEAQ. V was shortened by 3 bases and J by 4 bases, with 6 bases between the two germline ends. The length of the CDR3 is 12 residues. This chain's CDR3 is CASSFGGETQYF. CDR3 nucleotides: TGTGCCAGCAGCTTTGGGGGAGAGACCCAGTACTTC.

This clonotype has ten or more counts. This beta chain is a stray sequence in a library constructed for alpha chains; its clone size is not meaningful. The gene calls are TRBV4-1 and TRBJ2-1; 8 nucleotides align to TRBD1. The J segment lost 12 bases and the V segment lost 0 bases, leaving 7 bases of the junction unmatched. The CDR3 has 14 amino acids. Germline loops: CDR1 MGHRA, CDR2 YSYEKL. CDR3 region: CASSQDPRTGLQFF. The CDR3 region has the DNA TGCGCCAGCAGCCAAGATCCCAGGACAGGGTTGCAGTTCTTC.

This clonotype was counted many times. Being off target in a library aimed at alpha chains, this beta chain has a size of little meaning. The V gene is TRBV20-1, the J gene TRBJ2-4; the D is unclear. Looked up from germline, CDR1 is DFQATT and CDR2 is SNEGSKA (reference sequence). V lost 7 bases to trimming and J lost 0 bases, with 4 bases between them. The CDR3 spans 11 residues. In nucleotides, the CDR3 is TGCAGTGTTCCAGCCAAAAACATTCAGTACTTC. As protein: CSVPAKNIQYF.